The 15 T cell receptor beta chains below come from one sample, sequenced in a study of CD8+ T cells in alopecia areata. Following RNA extraction, reverse transcription yielded cDNA that acted as the sequencing template. Some clones are missing from TCRdb's copy, which holds only in-frame ones; the method was immunoSEQ multiplex PCR. The sample has around 160,000 clones; roughly 50% are singletons. Sequenced material: CD4+ T cells sorted from blood. The source of these receptors is a human donor with alopecia areata.

The chain carries TRBV5-1 and TRBJ2-7; TRBD2 is a possible D gene (5 bases). Germline values: CDR1 SGHRS, CDR2 YFSETQ. The CDR3 has 15 residues. Trimming pared 0 bases from V and 2 bases from J, leaving 12 bases between. In DNA form, the CDR3 reads TGCGCCAGCAGCTTGGTTTCTGGAGGAACCTACGAGCAGTACTTC. Protein sequence: CASSLVSGGTYEQYF.

This sequence joins TRBV29-1 and TRBJ2-1; 7 nucleotides line up with TRBD2. V was clipped by 5 bases and J by 4 bases; unmatched bases: 5. This CDR3 region has 13 residues. Looked up from germline, CDR1 is SQVTM and CDR2 is ANQGSEA. CDR3 coding DNA: TGCAGCGTTCGCGGGAGTCAATACAATGAGCAGTTCTTC. Amino acid sequence: CSVRGSQYNEQFF.

This chain connects TRBV29-1 to TRBJ2-5, with D possibly matching TRBD1 (6 bases). Germline-derived CDR1 and CDR2 are SQVTM and ANQGSEA. V lost 6 bases to trimming and J lost 2 bases, with 10 bases between them. CDR3 length: 12 amino acids. This CDR3 reads CSVTQGQETQYF. The CDR3 nucleotides are TGCAGCGTAACCCAGGGGCAAGAGACCCAGTACTTC. Drawing the rest from reference TRBV29-1 and TRBJ2-5, the complete variable domain is SAVISQKPSRDICQRGTSLTIQCQVDSQVTMMFWYRQQPGQSLTLIATANQGSEATYESGFVIDKFPISRPNLTFSTLTVSNMSPEDSSIYLCSVTQGQETQYFGPGTRLLVL.

The chain is built from TRBV29-1 and TRBJ2-1; 10 positions agree with TRBD2. CDR3 length equals 15 residues. V shed 4 bases, J shed 6 bases, and the junction held 9 bases outside the gene matches. Germline lookup yields CDR1 SQVTM and CDR2 ANQGSEA. The CDR3 bases are TGCAGCGTTGGTATGCTAGCGGGAGTATCCAATGAGCAGTTCTTC. The encoded protein is CSVGMLAGVSNEQFF.

This chain uses TRBV18 with TRBJ2-5, with 8 nucleotides matching TRBD1. The CDR3 has 15 amino acids. Trimming cost V 2 bases and J 5 bases; bases outside gene matches: 7. Germline V gives CDR1 KGHSH, CDR2 LQKENI. CDR3 region: CASSPSTGVGETQYF. The DNA of the CDR3 is TGTGCCAGCTCACCATCGACAGGGGTTGGGGAGACCCAGTACTTC.

V usage is TRBV7-3 and J usage is TRBJ1-1; no clear D gene. CDR3 length equals 15 residues. The V and J ends lost 4 bases and 2 bases respectively, with 14 bases between them. The germline V gene encodes CDR1 SGHTA and CDR2 FQGTGA. The chain's CDR3 is CASSSTREKNTEAFF. The CDR3 nucleotides read TGTGCCAGCAGCTCCACCCGGGAGAAAAACACTGAAGCTTTCTTT.

The V gene is TRBV30, the J gene TRBJ2-1, with 8 nucleotides matching TRBD2. The CDR3 covers 11 residues. CDR1 and CDR2 from the germline V gene are GTSNPN and SVGIG (reference sequence). Trimming removed 5 bases from V and 9 bases from J; junction bases left unmatched: 3. Here the CDR3 DNA reads TGTGCCTGGGGACTAGCTGCTGAGCAGTTCTTC. This gives the protein CAWGLAAEQFF.

In its sample, this clone was seen a few times. The V gene is TRBV7-3, the J gene TRBJ2-1, with a weak D call TRBD2 (5 bases). From germline, CDR1 is SGHTA and CDR2 FQGTGA. The CDR3 is 15 residues long. Between the trimmed V and J ends, which lost 5 bases and 5 bases, there was a span of 16 bases. In DNA, the CDR3 is TGTGCCAGCAGCCCTGGACTTCTCCTTGACAATGAGCAGTTCTTC. This translates into CASSPGLLLDNEQFF.

This clone showed up just a few times. The chain combines TRBV29-1 with TRBJ2-7; TRBD2 agrees at 7 bases. Germline V gene sequence: CDR1 SQVTM, CDR2 ANQGSEA. V shed 4 bases, J shed 6 bases, and the junction held 9 bases outside the gene matches. This CDR3 has 13 residues. The CDR3 DNA reads TGCAGCGTTGGCCTTTTCGGGAGGTCCGAGCAGTACTTC. This sequence encodes CSVGLFGRSEQYF.

The chain is built from TRBV5-1 and TRBJ2-1; 8 nucleotides match TRBD2. The CDR3 sequence is 15 residues long. Germline CDR1 SGHRS, CDR2 YFSETQ. The ends lost 0 bases at V and 5 bases at J; junction bases unmatched: 4. Written as DNA, the CDR3 is TGCGCCAGCAGCTTGGTCGCCGGGGGGGACAATGAGCAGTTCTTC. Translated: CASSLVAGGDNEQFF.

This clone was counted only a few times. This rearrangement joins TRBV5-4 to TRBJ2-1; maybe TRBD2 (6 bases). There are 15 residues in the CDR3. Germline V gene sequence: CDR1 SGHNT, CDR2 YYREEE (reference sequence). Trimming stripped 4 bases from V and 5 bases from J, with 16 bases between. The CDR3 region has the DNA TGTGCCAGCAGCAGTCGGGACTGGCAAAACAATGAGCAGTTCTTC. Its translation is CASSSRDWQNNEQFF.

The chain couples TRBV2 to TRBJ1-4; D remains ambiguous. This CDR3 comprises 15 residues. V shed 7 bases and J shed 4 bases, with 16 bases lying between them. Per germline, CDR1 SNHLY and CDR2 FYNNEI. The CDR3 protein is CASISSPSYNEKLFF. In nucleotides, the CDR3 is TGTGCCAGCATTTCAAGTCCTAGCTATAATGAAAAACTGTTTTTT.

The gene calls are TRBV27 and TRBJ1-5, with D unresolved. CDR3 length: 15 residues. Germline loops: CDR1 MNHEY, CDR2 SMNVEV (reference sequence). Trimming stripped 2 bases from V and 2 bases from J, with 10 bases between. DNA of the CDR3: TGTGCCAGCAGTTTAGGAGGAGGAGGCAATCAGCCCCAGCATTTT. The encoded protein is CASSLGGGGNQPQHF.

The rearrangement joins TRBV28 to TRBJ2-3, with 10 bases fitting TRBD1. Germline lookup yields CDR1 MDHEN and CDR2 SYDVKM. This CDR3 region has 14 residues. J lost 5 bases, V lost 5 bases, and 4 bases had no gene match. The CDR3 protein is CASSGDRGGDTQYF. The CDR3 region has the DNA TGTGCCAGCAGTGGGGACAGGGGCGGAGATACGCAGTATTTT.

The chain employs TRBV7-2 and TRBJ2-5; 8 bases map to TRBD2. The junction had 3 bases not matched to a gene; V was cut back by 5 bases and J by 1 base. The CDR3 length is 14 residues. CDR1 and CDR2 (germline): SGHTA, FQGNSA. CDR3 coding DNA: TGTGCCAGCAGCCAGGGGACTAGCCAAGAGACCCAGTACTTC. It translates to CASSQGTSQETQYF.